This T cell receptor (beta chain) derives from a study of graft-versus-host responses after intestinal transplantation listed by TCRdb under 2021. Context from the whole study: Recipients received multivisceral, liver-intestinal, or isolated intestinal transplants. Anti-thymocyte globulin induction was given to all recipients, followed by maintenance tacrolimus and steroids for approximately 3 years. After intestinal transplantation, graft-versus-host and host-versus-graft alloreactive T cell clones were followed in the graft, circulation and bone marrow using bulk TCR-beta CDR3 sequencing. To identify alloreactive clones, pre-transplant mixed lymphocyte reaction products were sequenced and compared with unstimulated pre-transplant donor and recipient T cells. The cohort enrolled fewer than 25 intestinal transplant recipients including one retransplant, and 3 patients lacking pretransplant specimens were excluded. Donor T cell macrochimerism was defined as a peak of at least 4% donor T cells among recipient peripheral blood mononuclear cells. Samples from a few later patients were sequenced in-house on an Illumina MiSeq with MiXCR processing rather than by the commercial service.

What the research found in general, with its limitations: Early after transplant, peak levels of circulating GvH clones were found to be associated with declines in HvG clones. High GvH to HvG T cell clonal ratios were observed in the allografts of patients with donor T cell macrochimerism. Conclusions were limited by the relatively low number and heterogeneity of intestinal transplant patients. GvH clones were detected in recipient bone marrow, and some appeared earlier in ileal mucosa or blood, consistent with an intestinal mucosal origin.

This sample's time point label indicates: cells obtained before transplantation from donor or recipient. CD3+CD4+ and CD3+CD8+ populations were FACS-sorted from unstimulated pre-transplant donor and recipient cells taken from spleen or lymph nodes. Library generation was performed with the immunoSEQ multiplex PCR assay. In most patients, genomic DNA was isolated using the Qiagen DNeasy Blood and Tissue Kit and sent frozen to Adaptive Biotechnologies for TCR sequencing. Adaptive Biotechnologies carried out high-throughput TCR-beta CDR3 sequencing of genomic DNA for most patients. Per the source publication's procedure: TCR sequencing data were retrieved from Adaptive's ImmunoSEQ software for 18 patients, whereas three other patients were processed with MiXCR and VDJtools. CD4 versus CD8 sorting errors were corrected by removing sequences found in both subsets at a frequency ratio below 5:1. Because the origin of CDR3 nucleotide sequences shared between donor and recipient could not be assigned, those sequences were removed. At least 2-fold expansion over unstimulated cells and a minimum CFSE-low frequency of 0.002% (template counts) or 0.001% (read counts) were required for clones to be classified as alloreactive. A clone was considered mappable if detected in the sequenced pre-transplant spleen, lymph node, or MLR CFSE-low populations of the donor or recipient. The cumulative frequency of alloreactive clones was calculated as a percentage of all sequences, weighted by copy number. TCRdb provides this immuneACCESS table in a form limited to in-frame rearrangements. Some clones are lacking; in checked studies, under half of them reflect an unresolved V gene, and why the rest are absent is not known. V and J calls and clone size are those listed in that table; D and trimming were worked out from the DNA. A total of about 99,000 clones appear in this sample, roughly 87% of them only once. The ten top clones hold more than 0.8% of the sample.

About this clone itself: No cognate antigen has been identified for it. No much larger clone is present one base from it, and per-base qualities are unavailable.

For this chain, trimming is 3 bases at the V end and 10 bases at the J end, and the number of junction bases without a gene match is 13. The germline V gene provides CDR1 SGDLS and CDR2 YYNGEE. The CDR3 starts with the cysteine, ends with the phenylalanine, and has 15 residues. Only the CDR3 part of the read is kept: 45 bases, read in frame from the first base. The chain employs TRBV9 and TRBJ1-3, and 7 bases in between align with TRBD1. The source of this sequence is a human donor who received an intestinal transplant. This specimen was unstimulated CD4+ T cells sorted from spleen or lymph node cells, taken before intestinal transplant. The CDR3 region reads CASSATGVPEGTIYF. The nucleotide sequence is given as TGTGCCAGCAGCGCCACAGGGGTCCCCGAGGGGACCATATATTTT.